What follows is one T cell receptor (beta chain) and its context. The antigen remains undetermined. Sequenced by immunoSEQ multiplex PCR; TCRdb stores in-frame clones only, minus some. The data hold approximately 82,000 clones, with around nine tenths observed a single time. The data were obtained in a study of OX40 agonist ivuxolimab in advanced cancers. Points from the study as a whole: Both blood CD4+ and CD8+ T cells showed clonal growth by week 6 at 0.1 to 3.0 mg/kg.

With 8 bases removed from V and 6 bases from J, the gap between germline ends came to 14 bases. The V gene's germline CDR1 is MNHNY and CDR2 SVGAGI (reference sequence). The CDR3 is made up of 13 amino acids. This clonotype was sampled from an adult with an advanced solid tumor such as melanoma, head and neck, liver or kidney cancer. The chain has TRBV6-6 and TRBJ1-5; D gene unclear. The material was CD4+ or CD8+ T cells sorted from blood, obtained in a trial of the OX40 agonist ivuxolimab. The CDR3 sequence is CASQRVIGQPQHF. The CDR3 DNA follows: TGTGCCAGCCAAAGGGTTATAGGTCAGCCCCAGCATTTT.